These 27 T cell receptor beta chains were all obtained from the same sample, sequenced in a study of response to subunit inactivated influenza vaccine. TCRdb itself ran the RT-PCR reads through MiXCR, one entry per CDR3 protein. Here the sample spans about 540,000 distinct CDR3 sequences, roughly 25% being singletons. Another study also made use of these data, one on T cells expressing NK-cell markers. That source reports: 5'RACE template switching built TCR beta cDNA with unique molecular identifiers.

Sequencing used CD4+ T cells sorted from PBMCs, obtained 11 to 12 days after vaccination. The receptor source for this set is a man aged 45-65 years who received an inactivated influenza vaccine.

J is TRBJ2-1 and V is TRBV5-4; D is undetermined. Germline V gene data show CDR1 as SGHNT and CDR2 as YYREEE (reference sequence). The CDR3 extends over 13 amino acids. The germline V and J ends were trimmed by 6 bases and 9 bases, with 16 bases remaining between them. As DNA, the CDR3 is TGTGCCAGCAACCAGTGGGGATCTACTGAGCAGTTCTTC. It translates to CASNQWGSTEQFF.

The J gene is TRBJ1-5, the V gene TRBV12-3 or TRBV12-4; TRBD1 is a possible D gene (5 bases). Trimming removed 6 bases from V and 7 bases from J, with 16 bases in between. The CDR3 is made up of 14 amino acids. The CDR3 DNA is TGTGCCAGCAGCCCCGGGGGGTTTGGGCAGCCCCAGCATTTT. Its translation is CASSPGGFGQPQHF.

This clonotype has just a few counts. The chain combines TRBV6-1 with TRBJ1-5, with TRBD1 matching over 11 bases. The V gene's germline CDR1 is MNHNS and CDR2 SASEGT. Unmatched junction bases numbered 7, after V lost 6 bases and J lost 9 bases. The CDR3 loop spans 14 amino acids. The CDR3 sequence is CASSPGQGDRPQHF. CDR3 sequence (DNA): TGTGCCAGCAGCCCGGGACAGGGGGATAGGCCCCAGCATTTT.

This clonotype was recorded a few times. The CDR3 spells CASSGGTVDYEQYF. DNA of the CDR3: TGTGCCAGCAGTGGGGGGACAGTTGACTACGAGCAGTACTTC. The chain uses TRBV9 and TRBJ2-7; possibly TRBD1 for D (7 bases). Trimming removed 5 bases at V and 3 bases at J, with 15 bases between. This CDR3 contains 14 residues. Germline CDR1 is SGDLS and CDR2 is YYNGEE.

This clonotype was detected a few times. The chain recombines TRBV29-1 with TRBJ2-6; 9 bases are shared with TRBD1. Germline CDR1 SQVTM, CDR2 ANQGSEA. The CDR3 covers 18 residues. V lost 6 bases, J lost 2 bases, and 14 bases stayed unmatched. The CDR3 protein is CSVASGQGISAGANVLTF. In DNA form, the CDR3 reads TGCAGCGTCGCCTCGGGACAGGGAATCTCAGCTGGGGCCAACGTCCTGACTTTC.

This clonotype was counted between two and nine times. The chain uses TRBV20-1 and TRBJ1-5, with a possible D match to TRBD1 (5 bases). The V end lost 4 bases, the J end lost 5 bases, and 18 bases lay between the germline ends. The CDR3 spans 15 residues. CDR1 is DFQATT and CDR2 is SNEGSKA in the germline V gene (reference sequence). In DNA form, the CDR3 reads TGCAGTGCTAAAAGTGTCAGGGAATCCGATCAGCCCCAGCATTTT. Encoded protein: CSAKSVRESDQPQHF.

This clonotype has more than one count but fewer than ten. The chain is built from TRBV5-1 and TRBJ2-1; 13 bases align to TRBD2. CDR1 SGHRS and CDR2 YFSETQ come from the germline V gene. The CDR3 totals 17 residues. V lost 4 bases and J lost 0; bases outside the gene matches: 4. DNA for the CDR3: TGCGCCAGCAGCCGGACTAGCGGGGGAAGCTCCTACAATGAGCAGTTCTTC. This sequence encodes CASSRTSGGSSYNEQFF. Using reference TRBV5-1 and TRBJ2-1 for the parts outside the CDR3, the full variable domain is KAGVTQTPRYLIKTRGQQVTLSCSPISGHRSVSWYQQTPGQGLQFLFEYFSETQRNKGNFPGRFSGRQFSNSRSEMNVSTLELGDSALYLCASSRTSGGSSYNEQFFGPGTRLTVL.

This chain links TRBV29-1 with TRBJ2-3, with 12 bases fitting TRBD2. The CDR3 has 16 residues. With V trimmed by 5 bases and J by 3 bases, 9 bases remained unmatched. The V gene's germline CDR1 is SQVTM and CDR2 ANQGSEA. CDR3 bases: TGCAGCGTTATAGGGGGACTAGCGGGTCGAACAGATACGCAGTATTTT. Protein: CSVIGGLAGRTDTQYF.

This clonotype was detected only a few times. The chain employs TRBV7-9 and TRBJ2-5, with D tentatively TRBD1 (5 bases). Trimming removed 5 bases at V and 3 bases at J, with 10 bases between. The CDR3 runs 13 residues. Germline loops: CDR1 SEHNR, CDR2 FQNEAQ (reference sequence). The CDR3 reads CASSVDSKETQYF. The CDR3 region has the DNA TGTGCCAGCAGCGTCGACAGTAAAGAGACCCAGTACTTC. Supplemented by reference TRBV7-9 and TRBJ2-5, the full variable domain reads DTGVSQNPRHKITKRGQNVTFRCDPISEHNRLYWYRQTLGQGPEFLTYFQNEAQLEKSRLLSDRFSAERPKGSFSTLEIQRTEQGDSAMYLCASSVDSKETQYFGPGTRLLVL.

This clonotype has a count of ten or more. The chain recombines TRBV4-2 with TRBJ2-5, with 10 bases matching TRBD2. Germline lookup yields CDR1 LGHNA and CDR2 YNFKEQ. The V and J ends lost 8 bases and 4 bases, in that order; junction bases with no gene match: 7. CDR3 size: 14 residues. CDR3: CASSSGGALETQYF. In DNA, the CDR3 is TGTGCCAGCTCAAGCGGGGGGGCCTTAGAGACCCAGTACTTC.

The chain joins TRBV2 to TRBJ2-4, with 8 nucleotides matching TRBD2. Trimming cost V 6 bases and J 13 bases; bases outside gene matches: 11. From germline, CDR1 is SNHLY and CDR2 FYNNEI. There are 13 residues in the CDR3. The CDR3 nucleotides read TGTGCCAGCAGAACCTCGGGACTAGACCTCCAGTACTTC. Protein sequence: CASRTSGLDLQYF. Drawing the rest from reference TRBV2 and TRBJ2-4, the complete variable domain is EPEVTQTPSHQVTQMGQEVILRCVPISNHLYFYWYRQILGQKVEFLVSFYNNEISEKSEIFDDQFSVERPDGSNFTLKIRSTKLEDSAMYFCASRTSGLDLQYFGAGTRLSVL.

V usage is TRBV25-1 and J usage is TRBJ2-3; 10 positions agree with TRBD2. The CDR3 covers 16 residues. Germline V lookup: CDR1 MGHDK, CDR2 SYGVNS. Trimming cost V 8 bases and J 5 bases; bases outside gene matches: 13. CDR3 nucleotide sequence: TGTGCCAGCCGCAGGGCTAGCGGGAGATGGTTAGATACGCAGTATTTT. This encodes CASRRASGRWLDTQYF.

The chain carries TRBV3-1 and TRBJ2-2; 9 nucleotides match TRBD1. V shed 4 bases and J 4 bases; nucleotides not matched to a gene: 4. There are 15 residues in the CDR3. CDR1 is LGHDT, CDR2 YNNKEL, per germline (reference sequence). In DNA, the CDR3 is TGTGCCAGCAGCCGGACAGGGGCGGGCACCGGGGAGCTGTTTTTT. Protein: CASSRTGAGTGELFF.

The chain uses TRBV10-3 and TRBJ1-6, with 8 bases identical to TRBD1. Germline trimming cut 10 bases from V and 5 bases from J; bases unmatched to any gene: 7. CDR1 ENHRY and CDR2 SYGVKD come from the germline V gene. CDR3 length equals 14 residues. In nucleotides, the CDR3 is TGTGCCACCACACCGGGACAGGATAATTCACCCCTCCACTTT. Protein sequence: CATTPGQDNSPLHF.

The genes are TRBV20-1 and TRBJ2-4, with 8 bases identical to TRBD2. Germline V gene data show CDR1 as DFQATT and CDR2 as SNEGSKA (reference sequence). CDR3 length equals 15 residues. V shed 5 bases, J shed 0 bases, and the junction held 6 bases outside the gene matches. The CDR3 spells CSAQRLAQAKNIQYF. CDR3 in DNA: TGCAGTGCTCAGCGACTAGCGCAAGCCAAAAACATTCAGTACTTC.

The rearrangement links TRBV7-8 to TRBJ2-1; no firm D call. CDR1 is SGHVS and CDR2 is FQNEAQ in the germline V gene. The CDR3 is 17 amino acids. The V and J ends lost 5 bases and 0 bases respectively, with 17 bases between them. The CDR3 nucleotides are TGTGCCAGCAGCCAAACCTCGGACGCCCCCTCCTACAATGAGCAGTTCTTC. This codes for CASSQTSDAPSYNEQFF.

The chain combines TRBV5-6 with TRBJ1-5; a weak D match, TRBD1 (6 bases). Germline V gene data show CDR1 as SGHDT and CDR2 as YYEEEE. Deletions cut 4 bases from V and 1 base from J, with 12 bases between. The CDR3 extends over 15 amino acids. The CDR3 reads CASSNRVGSNQPQHF. The CDR3 DNA reads TGTGCCAGCAGCAACAGGGTAGGGAGCAATCAGCCCCAGCATTTT.

This rearrangement joins TRBV12-3 or TRBV12-4 to TRBJ2-7; the match to TRBD2 covers 9 bases. The CDR3 has 15 residues. J gave up 7 bases and V 3 bases, and 10 bases lay outside the gene matches. The DNA for the CDR3 is TGTGCCAGCAGTTTTTTTGGGACTAGCTCCTCAGAGCAGTACTTC. This encodes CASSFFGTSSSEQYF.

V and J are TRBV4-1 and TRBJ1-1, with D perhaps matching TRBD1 (5 bases). The CDR3 spans 13 residues. The germline V and J ends were trimmed by 0 bases and 5 bases, with 7 bases remaining between them. Germline CDR1 and CDR2: MGHRA and YSYEKL. The CDR3 sequence: CASSQDRGTEAFF. The CDR3 DNA reads as TGCGCCAGCAGCCAAGATAGGGGTACTGAAGCTTTCTTT.

In this sample, this clonotype turned up a few times. The V and J genes are TRBV6-1 and TRBJ2-2, with D perhaps TRBD1 (7 bases). The germline CDR1 and CDR2 sequences are MNHNS and SASEGT. The CDR3 has 16 residues. V lost 4 bases to trimming and J lost 1 base, with 13 bases between them. CDR3 loop: CASSVQGGKNTGELFF. CDR3 nucleotides: TGTGCCAGCAGTGTTCAGGGGGGAAAGAACACCGGGGAGCTGTTTTTT.

In this sample, this clonotype turned up a few times. The chain joins TRBV7-9 to TRBJ2-3, with D perhaps TRBD2 (5 bases). Trimming pared 5 bases from V and 2 bases from J, leaving 14 bases between. The germline V gene has CDR1 SEHNR and CDR2 FQNEAQ (reference sequence). The CDR3 extends over 15 amino acids. The CDR3 nucleotides read TGTGCCAGCAGCGCCAGCGGAGCCAACACAGATACGCAGTATTTT. It yields the protein CASSASGANTDTQYF.

Only a few counts were recorded for this clonotype. The chain employs TRBV2 and TRBJ2-2; 8 bases align to TRBD1. The CDR3 extends over 15 amino acids. CDR1 and CDR2 from the germline V gene are SNHLY and FYNNEI. Unmatched junction bases numbered 10, after V lost 8 bases and J lost 5 bases. Here the CDR3 reads CASQTGQGRTGELFF. The CDR3 DNA follows: TGTGCCAGCCAGACCGGACAGGGTAGGACCGGGGAGCTGTTTTTT. The full variable domain, its missing parts supplied by reference TRBV2 and TRBJ2-2, is EPEVTQTPSHQVTQMGQEVILRCVPISNHLYFYWYRQILGQKVEFLVSFYNNEISEKSEIFDDQFSVERPDGSNFTLKIRSTKLEDSAMYFCASQTGQGRTGELFFGEGSRLTVL.

The chain links TRBV28 to TRBJ2-3; 9 nucleotides agree with TRBD1. Per the germline V gene, CDR1 is MDHEN and CDR2 is SYDVKM. The CDR3 loop spans 15 amino acids. The trim removed 4 bases at V and 3 bases at J, leaving 5 bases unmatched. DNA of the CDR3: TGTGCCAGCAGTTCTGGGGACAGGGCGACAGATACGCAGTATTTT. This encodes CASSSGDRATDTQYF.

This clonotype occurred a few times. V and J are TRBV11-2 and TRBJ1-1; D unclear. Per the germline V gene, CDR1 is SGHAT and CDR2 is FQNNGV. There are 14 residues in the CDR3. With 0 bases removed from V and 10 bases from J, the gap between germline ends came to 15 bases. CDR3 sequence (DNA): TGTGCCAGCAGCTTAGAGCGGGTGGGAAACCCAGCTTTCTTT. It codes for CASSLERVGNPAFF.

The gene calls are TRBV15 and TRBJ2-7, with a weak D call TRBD1 (5 bases). Trimming removed 1 base from V and 3 bases from J, with 13 bases in between. The CDR3 contains 15 residues. The germline V gene encodes CDR1 LNHNV and CDR2 YYDKDF (reference sequence). CDR3 bases: TGTGCCACCAGCAGAGCAGGATTGGGGCTCTACGAGCAGTACTTC. It is translated as CATSRAGLGLYEQYF.

The sample holds a few counts of this clonotype. The rearrangement links TRBV10-3 to TRBJ1-3, with 7 bases fitting TRBD1. V was pared by 8 bases and J by 4 bases, with 8 bases of the junction left unmatched. The germline V gene has CDR1 ENHRY and CDR2 SYGVKD. CDR3 length: 14 residues. In nucleotides, the CDR3 is TGTGCCATCGGGGGACAGCAGGGGGGAAACACCATATATTTT. Translating gives CAIGGQQGGNTIYF.

The chain links TRBV6-2 or TRBV6-3 to TRBJ2-7; 8 nucleotides line up with TRBD1. The CDR3 runs to 16 residues. Germline loops: CDR1 MNHEY, CDR2 SVGEGT. With 6 bases clipped from V and 4 bases from J, the junction kept 14 bases outside the gene matches. The CDR3 loop reads CASSLTETGVRYEQYF. In nucleotides, the CDR3 is TGTGCCAGCAGCCTAACCGAGACAGGGGTGAGGTACGAGCAGTACTTC.